Presented here are 15 T cell receptor beta chains from one specimen sequenced in a study of blood T cell repertoires in COVID-19. Assay: immunoSEQ multiplex PCR; the TCRdb copy retains only in-frame clones and omits some. The data hold fewer than 300,000 clones, with approximately 90% observed a single time. Sequencing input: PBMCs or T cells enriched from blood (not recorded which). These receptors all come from a man aged 35 to 55 who had recovered from COVID-19.

The DNA for the CDR3 is TGTGCCAGCAGCTTAGCGGGAGGGCCAGAAGATACGCAGTATTTT. Translation: CASSLAGGPEDTQYF. The chain uses TRBV7-2 and TRBJ2-3; 7 positions agree with TRBD2. With 0 bases clipped from V and 5 bases from J, the junction kept 5 bases outside the gene matches. The length of the CDR3 is 15 residues. The germline CDR1 and CDR2 sequences are SGHTA and FQGNSA.

The chain links TRBV6-5 to TRBJ2-5, with 9 bases identical to TRBD2. V was clipped by 2 bases and J by 6 bases; unmatched bases: 7. This CDR3 is built from 15 residues. Germline values: CDR1 MNHEY, CDR2 SVGAGI. CDR3 in amino acids: CASSYGREGRKTQYF. The CDR3, as DNA: TGTGCCAGCAGTTACGGGCGGGAGGGTCGGAAGACCCAGTACTTC.

This clone came up a few times. The chain employs TRBV9 and TRBJ1-1, with D maybe TRBD1 (5 bases). CDR1 is SGDLS and CDR2 is YYNGEE in the germline V gene. This CDR3 comprises 14 residues. V shed 3 bases and J shed 1 base, with 10 bases lying between them. Written as DNA, the CDR3 is TGTGCCAGCAGCGACGCCACAGGGAACACTGAAGCTTTCTTT. It translates to CASSDATGNTEAFF. Drawing the rest from reference TRBV9 and TRBJ1-1, the complete variable domain is DSGVTQTPKHLITATGQRVTLRCSPRSGDLSVYWYQQSLDQGLQFLIQYYNGEERAKGNILERFSAQQFPDLHSELNLSSLELGDSALYFCASSDATGNTEAFFGQGTRLTVV.

V and J are TRBV19 and TRBJ2-7; TRBD2 matches at 13 bases. CDR3 length equals 15 residues. The J segment lost 2 bases and the V segment lost 6 bases, leaving 4 bases of the junction unmatched. The germline gives CDR1 LNHDA, CDR2 SQIVND (reference sequence). The CDR3 bases are TGTGCCAGTAGCGGTGGGACTAGCGGGACCTACGAGCAGTACTTC. Translating it yields CASSGGTSGTYEQYF. Full variable domain (missing parts from reference TRBV19 and TRBJ2-7): DGGITQSPKYLFRKEGQNVTLSCEQNLNHDAMYWYRQDPGQGLRLIYYSQIVNDFQKGDIAEGYSVSREKKESFPLTVTSAQKNPTAFYLCASSGGTSGTYEQYFGPGTRLTVT.

The rearrangement links TRBV14 to TRBJ2-7, with D perhaps TRBD1 (5 bases). CDR1 and CDR2 from the germline V gene are SGHDN and FVKESK. The CDR3 totals 13 residues. Trimming stripped 4 bases from V and 2 bases from J, with 9 bases between. CDR3 nucleotides: TGTGCCAGCAGCCCAGGGTTTCCCTACGAGCAGTACTTC. Protein sequence: CASSPGFPYEQYF.

The chain combines TRBV6-6 with TRBJ2-3; a possible D gene is TRBD2 (6 bases). This CDR3 region has 11 residues. V was trimmed by 4 bases and J by 11 bases, leaving 10 bases between them. The germline V gene encodes CDR1 MNHNY and CDR2 SVGAGI (reference sequence). The CDR3 sequence: CASSSGTQQYF. DNA for the CDR3: TGTGCCAGCAGTTCCGGGACTCAGCAGTATTTT.

The chain is built from TRBV18 and TRBJ1-1, with TRBD1 matching 7 bases. V gave up 0 bases and J gave up 3 bases; unmatched junction bases: 10. The germline V gene encodes CDR1 KGHSH and CDR2 LQKENI. The CDR3 covers 17 residues. The CDR3 DNA reads as TGTGCCAGCTCACCACCCCACCCGACAGGGAAACACACTGAAGCTTTCTTT. Its translation: CASSPPHPTGKHTEAFF.

The V gene is TRBV15, the J gene TRBJ1-1; a weak D match, TRBD1 (5 bases). The CDR3 loop spans 15 amino acids. Germline loops: CDR1 LNHNV, CDR2 YYDKDF (reference sequence). With 5 bases removed from V and 3 bases from J, the gap between germline ends came to 16 bases. The CDR3 DNA sequence: TGTGCCACCAGCCCCCAGGGTGGCGGGGACACTGAAGCTTTCTTT. It specifies CATSPQGGGDTEAFF.

The CDR3 sequence is CAWDSGTGDEKLFF. The CDR3 DNA reads as TGTGCCTGGGACTCCGGGACAGGGGATGAAAAACTGTTTTTT. The rearrangement joins TRBV30 to TRBJ1-4; 10 positions match TRBD1. V dropped 5 bases and J dropped 6; count of bases not matched to a gene: 6. Looked up from germline, CDR1 is GTSNPN and CDR2 is SVGIG (reference sequence). CDR3 length: 14 amino acids.

This chain connects TRBV7-9 to TRBJ2-1, with 8 positions matching TRBD1. In germline, CDR1 is SEHNR, CDR2 FQNEAQ (reference sequence). V trimming: 2 bases; J trimming: 0 bases; junction bases outside the gene matches: 12. CDR3 length: 19 amino acids. Written as DNA, the CDR3 is TGTGCCAGCAGCTTACCCATTGGGGGCCAGGGGGCCTCCTACAATGAGCAGTTCTTC. Protein sequence: CASSLPIGGQGASYNEQFF.

A note on this clone: This may arise from a read error, as a much more abundant clone is one base away. Here the CDR3 DNA reads TGTGCCAGCAGTTCCAACAATGAGCAGTTCTTC. This encodes CASSSNNEQFF. The chain is built from TRBV27 and TRBJ2-1; no firm D call. Trimming cost V 4 bases and J 5 bases, with 3 bases left between them. The germline gives CDR1 MNHEY, CDR2 SMNVEV (reference sequence). This CDR3 has 11 residues.

This clone was seen only once. The J gene is TRBJ1-3, the V gene TRBV12-3 or TRBV12-4, with D uncertain. V was shortened by 7 bases and J by 0 bases, with 7 bases between the two germline ends. The CDR3 has 13 amino acids. The CDR3 DNA is TGTGCCAGCAAAACAGACTCTGGAAACACCATATATTTT. Translated, it gives CASKTDSGNTIYF.

The V and J genes are TRBV30 and TRBJ1-5; D may be TRBD1 (5 bases). Trimming pared 2 bases from V and 7 bases from J, leaving 12 bases between. CDR1 GTSNPN and CDR2 SVGIG come from the germline V gene (reference sequence). The CDR3 is made up of 13 amino acids. The chain's CDR3 is CAWSIQQVQPQHF. The CDR3 bases are TGTGCCTGGAGTATCCAACAGGTGCAGCCCCAGCATTTT.

The chain links TRBV29-1 to TRBJ2-1, with TRBD1 matching 12 bases. The CDR3 is made up of 13 amino acids. Germline lookup yields CDR1 SQVTM and CDR2 ANQGSEA. Trimming took 7 bases from V and 10 from J; bases not matched to a gene: 8. CDR3 DNA sequence: TGCAGCGCCTACGGGACAGGGGGCTTGGAGCAGTTCTTC. Protein product: CSAYGTGGLEQFF.

This sequence joins TRBV23-1 and TRBJ2-1; D may be TRBD1 (6 bases). TRBV23-1 is labeled an ORF, and its function is uncertain. The CDR3 is 15 amino acids. V lost 2 bases to trimming and J lost 6 bases, with 14 bases between them. CDR3 sequence (DNA): TGCGCCAGCAGTCAAGTTTTCGACAGGTGCAATGAGCAGTTCTTC. Translation: CASSQVFDRCNEQFF.